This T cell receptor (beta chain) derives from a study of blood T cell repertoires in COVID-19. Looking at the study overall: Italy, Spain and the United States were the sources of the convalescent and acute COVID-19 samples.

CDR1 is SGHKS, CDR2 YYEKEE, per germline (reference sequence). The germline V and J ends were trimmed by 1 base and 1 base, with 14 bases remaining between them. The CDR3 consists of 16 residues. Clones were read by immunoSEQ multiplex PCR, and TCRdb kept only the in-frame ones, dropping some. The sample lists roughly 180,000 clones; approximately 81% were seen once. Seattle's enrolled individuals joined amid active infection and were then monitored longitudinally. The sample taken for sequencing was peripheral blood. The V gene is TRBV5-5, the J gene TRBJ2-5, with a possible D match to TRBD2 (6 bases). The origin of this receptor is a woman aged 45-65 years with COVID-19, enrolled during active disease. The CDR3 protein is CASSLNRGRIQETQYF. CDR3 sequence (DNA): TGTGCCAGCAGCTTGAATCGGGGGAGAATCCAAGAGACCCAGTACTTC. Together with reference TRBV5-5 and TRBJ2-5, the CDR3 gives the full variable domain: DAGVTQSPTHLIKTRGQQVTLRCSPISGHKSVSWYQQVLGQGPQFIFQYYEKEERGRGNFPDRFSARQFPNYSSELNVNALLLGDSALYLCASSLNRGRIQETQYFGPGTRLLVL.